This T cell receptor (beta chain) appears in the sequencing data of a study of blood T cell repertoires in COVID-19. At the level of the study: Samples representing acute and convalescent COVID-19 were sourced from the United States, Italy and Spain. Sources were T cells, B-cell-depleted T cells, or PBMCs; the material itself was cDNA or gDNA.

Germline lookup yields CDR1 SGHDN and CDR2 FVKESK. There are 13 residues in the CDR3. V lost 4 bases and J 1 base, leaving 8 bases between the germline ends. How the authors handled the data: Amplification from reference gene primers served as the basis for estimated nucleated cell counts. Using immunoSEQ multiplex PCR, the repertoire was profiled, and TCRdb retains in-frame clones only, with some absent. V and J calls and clone size are those listed in that table; D and trimming were worked out from the DNA. The sample records 150,000 to 200,000 clones, roughly 77% being singletons. The chain joins TRBV14 to TRBJ2-7, with unresolved D. Material for sequencing was peripheral blood. The TCR comes from a human donor in a cohort sampled during active COVID-19. DNA for the CDR3: TGTGCCAGCAGCCCCCGGGTATCCTACGAGCAGTACTTC. Translation gives CASSPRVSYEQYF. Variable domain in full (rest from reference TRBV14 and TRBJ2-7): EAGVTQFPSHSVIEKGQTVTLRCDPISGHDNLYWYRRVMGKEIKFLLHFVKESKQDESGMPNNRFLAERTGGTYSTLKVQPAELEDSGVYFCASSPRVSYEQYFGPGTRLTVT.